This T cell receptor (beta chain) was sequenced for a study of cytotoxic CD8 clonotypes in ibrutinib-treated CLL. TCRdb's copy holds only in-frame clones and misses some; the assay was immunoSEQ multiplex PCR. The sample holds 60,000 or so clones; 57% are singletons and the top ten take about 14%. From germline, CDR1 is SGHTA and CDR2 FQGNSA. Losses at the gene ends were 3 bases for V and 0 bases for J; bases not matched to a gene: 5. The CDR3 is 16 amino acids. The chain links TRBV7-2 to TRBJ2-4, with 7 bases aligning to TRBD1. The sequencing here drew on PBMCs, taken after 12 months of ibrutinib treatment. This TCR was recovered from a human donor with chronic lymphocytic leukemia. The CDR3 nucleotides read TGTGCCAGCAGCTTGGGACAGACACTAGCCAAAAACATTCAGTACTTC. Translation gives CASSLGQTLAKNIQYF. The whole variable domain, filled in from reference TRBV7-2 and TRBJ2-4, reads GAGVSQSPSNKVTEKGKDVELRCDPISGHTALYWYRQSLGQGLEFLIYFQGNSAPDKSGLPSDRFSAERTGGSVSTLTIQRTQQEDSAVYLCASSLGQTLAKNIQYFGAGTRLSVL.